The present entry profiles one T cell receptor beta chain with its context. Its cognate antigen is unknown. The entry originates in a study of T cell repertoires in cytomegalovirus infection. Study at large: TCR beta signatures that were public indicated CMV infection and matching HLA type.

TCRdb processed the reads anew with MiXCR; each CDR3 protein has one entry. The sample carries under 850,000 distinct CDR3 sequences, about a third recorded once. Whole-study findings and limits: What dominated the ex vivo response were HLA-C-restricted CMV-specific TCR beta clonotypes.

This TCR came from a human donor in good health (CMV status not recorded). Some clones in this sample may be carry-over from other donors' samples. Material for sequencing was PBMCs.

This CDR3 reads CASQGHKQETQYF. CDR3 coding DNA: TGTGCCAGTCAGGGACACAAGCAAGAGACCCAGTACTTC. This sequence joins TRBV19 and TRBJ2-5, with D tentatively TRBD1 (6 bases). Germline CDR1 LNHDA, CDR2 SQIVND (reference sequence). This CDR3 comprises 13 residues. The germline V and J ends were trimmed by 8 bases and 2 bases, with 12 bases remaining between them.